This TCR beta chain was captured by sequencing in a study of CD8+ T cells in alopecia areata. Study outcomes and limitations: Lesional scalp displayed greater clonality than normal scalp, most notably in alopecia totalis/universalis. Scalp specimens additionally yield sequences from normal skin's resident alphabeta T cells.

Details on this clone: Antigen unknown.

Starting from PBMCs, sorting isolated CD4+ and CD8+ T cells. cDNA serving as the sequencing template came from extracted, reverse transcribed RNA. Assay: immunoSEQ multiplex PCR; the TCRdb copy retains only in-frame clones and omits some. Of 110,000 to 150,000 clones in the sample, about three fifths were seen once. Germline V gene lookup returns CDR1 SQVTM and CDR2 ANQGSEA. V dropped 4 bases and J dropped 4 bases, with 11 bases sitting between them. This CDR3 comprises 13 residues. This clonotype originated in a human donor in good health. The sample taken for sequencing was CD8+ T cells sorted from blood. The chain carries TRBV29-1 and TRBJ2-1; no firm D call. CDR3 DNA sequence: TGCAGCGTTGTACCGGACGGGTACAATGAGCAGTTCTTC. As protein: CSVVPDGYNEQFF.